This record covers a single TCR beta chain. What it recognizes is unknown. cDNA reverse transcribed from extracted RNA served as the sequencing template. TCRdb keeps only in-frame clones here, not all; method: immunoSEQ multiplex PCR. The sample includes 85,000 to 110,000 clones, approximately 90% of them seen just once. Specified treatment: oral pan-JAK inhibitor, 5-10 mg twice daily. Germline V lookup: CDR1 MNHEY, CDR2 SMNVEV (reference sequence). V lost 0 bases, J lost 7 bases, and 10 bases lay in between. CDR3 length: 13 residues. These data come from a study of CD8+ T cells in alopecia areata. Whole-study findings and limits: Sequencing of scalp tissue also captures the resident alphabeta T cells of normal skin. Although TCR sharing was seen in mice, sharing across patients was less clear, possibly for HLA-related reasons. A great number of expanded lesional clones endured in scalp and blood during tofacitinib. The treated group had a single nonresponder, limiting CD8+ expansion-response conclusions.

The receptor comes from a human donor with alopecia areata. Sequences were derived from CD8+ T cells sorted from blood, sampled between weeks 30 and 35, from a patient treated with tofacitinib. This chain uses TRBV27 with TRBJ2-7, with D possibly being TRBD2 (5 bases). CDR3 nucleotides: TGTGCCAGCAGTTTATCGTCCCGGGGAGAGCAGTACTTC. As protein: CASSLSSRGEQYF.